These 12 T cell receptor beta chains were all obtained from the same sample, sequenced in a study of cytotoxic CD8 clonotypes in ibrutinib-treated CLL. Sequencing used immunoSEQ multiplex PCR; TCRdb keeps in-frame clones, though not all of them. The sample holds some 150,000 clones, around three quarters seen once. The material was PBMCs, obtained after 12 months of ibrutinib treatment. The receptors stem from a human donor with chronic lymphocytic leukemia.

J is TRBJ2-3 and V is TRBV14; 9 bases fit TRBD2. This CDR3 is 17 amino acids long. The V gene's germline CDR1 is SGHDN and CDR2 FVKESK. V lost 3 bases, J lost 0 bases, and 7 bases stayed unmatched. The CDR3 DNA follows: TGTGCCAGCAGCCACCCACTAGCGGGTACTAGCACAGATACGCAGTATTTT. As protein: CASSHPLAGTSTDTQYF.

This chain connects TRBV15 to TRBJ1-2; TRBD1 matches at 12 bases. Trimming cost V 3 bases and J 6 bases; bases outside gene matches: 2. Germline V lookup: CDR1 LNHNV, CDR2 YYDKDF (reference sequence). The length of the CDR3 is 14 residues. CDR3 in amino acids: CATSRGDRGHGYTF. In DNA form, the CDR3 reads TGTGCCACCAGCAGGGGGGACAGGGGGCATGGCTACACCTTC. The full variable domain, with the rest looked up from reference TRBV15 and TRBJ1-2, is DAMVIQNPRYQVTQFGKPVTLSCSQTLNHNVMYWYQQKSSQAPKLLFHYYDKDFNNEADTPDNFQSRRPNTSFCFLDIRSPGLGDTAMYLCATSRGDRGHGYTFGSGTRLTVV.

The rearrangement uses TRBV29-1 and TRBJ2-1; tentative D call: TRBD1 (5 bases). The V gene lost 7 bases and the J gene lost 2 bases, with 24 bases spanning the gap. Germline CDR1 is SQVTM and CDR2 is ANQGSEA. This CDR3 is built from 17 residues. CDR3 sequence reads: CSALPQGRRGPYNEQFF. The CDR3 coding sequence is TGCAGCGCCTTACCCCAGGGTCGGAGAGGTCCCTACAATGAGCAGTTCTTC.

The rearrangement joins TRBV30 to TRBJ2-7; D possibly corresponds to TRBD2 (6 bases). This CDR3 spans 14 amino acids. Germline V lookup: CDR1 GTSNPN, CDR2 SVGIG (reference sequence). The germline V and J ends were trimmed by 0 bases and 1 base, with 10 bases remaining between them. CDR3: CAWSVGRGSYEQYF. The CDR3 DNA sequence: TGTGCCTGGAGTGTAGGTCGGGGGTCCTACGAGCAGTACTTC.

The J gene is TRBJ2-3, the V gene TRBV6-4, with D possibly matching TRBD1 (5 bases). Trimming took 0 bases from V and 4 from J, leaving 8 bases between them. Germline values: CDR1 MRHNA, CDR2 SNTAGT. This CDR3 region has 14 residues. The CDR3, as DNA: TGTGCCAGCAGTGACTCCTGGGGCGCAGATACGCAGTATTTT. This sequence encodes CASSDSWGADTQYF.

V is TRBV19 and J is TRBJ2-7, with D perhaps being TRBD1 or TRBD2 (5 bases each). The germline CDR1 and CDR2 sequences are LNHDA and SQIVND (reference sequence). Trimming took 6 bases from V and 3 from J, leaving 15 bases between them. The CDR3 covers 14 residues. The CDR3 sequence is CASSPPGTNYEQYF. CDR3 in DNA: TGTGCCAGTAGCCCCCCCGGGACCAACTACGAGCAGTACTTC.

The chain couples TRBV21-1 to TRBJ1-2; no check of the table's D call, TRBD1, against the DNA was made. TRBV21-1 is described as a pseudogene. CDR3 length equals 15 residues. The CDR3, as DNA: TGTGCCAGCAGGAAAAATGATGGGCAGTTCTATGGCTACACCTTC. It is translated as CASRKNDGQFYGYTF.

This chain links TRBV19 with TRBJ2-3; no clear D gene. Trimming stripped 4 bases from V and 2 bases from J, with 7 bases between. CDR3 size: 13 residues. The germline V gene has CDR1 LNHDA and CDR2 SQIVND (reference sequence). CDR3 nucleotides: TGTGCCAGTAGTAGGCAGATCACAGATACGCAGTATTTT. It is translated as CASSRQITDTQYF. Full variable domain (rest looked up from reference TRBV19 and TRBJ2-3): DGGITQSPKYLFRKEGQNVTLSCEQNLNHDAMYWYRQDPGQGLRLIYYSQIVNDFQKGDIAEGYSVSREKKESFPLTVTSAQKNPTAFYLCASSRQITDTQYFGPGTRLTVL.

The rearrangement joins TRBV5-6 to TRBJ2-7; 7 bases agree with TRBD1. In germline, CDR1 is SGHDT, CDR2 YYEEEE. This CDR3 is 14 amino acids long. J lost 0 bases, V lost 0 bases, and 0 bases had no gene match. CDR3 nucleotides: TGTGCCAGCAGCTTGGCAGGGGGCTCCTACGAGCAGTACTTC. Its translation is CASSLAGGSYEQYF. Complete variable domain (other parts from reference TRBV5-6 and TRBJ2-7): DAGVTQSPTHLIKTRGQQVTLRCSPKSGHDTVSWYQQALGQGPQFIFQYYEEEERQRGNFPDRFSGHQFPNYSSELNVNALLLGDSALYLCASSLAGGSYEQYFGPGTRLTVT.

This clone was counted a single time. The chain combines TRBV2 with TRBJ1-4; TRBD1 might be the D (6 bases). CDR1 is SNHLY, CDR2 FYNNEI, per germline. Between the trimmed V and J ends, which lost 6 bases and 6 bases, there was a span of 14 bases. The CDR3 extends over 14 amino acids. The CDR3 spells CASRRTAEHEKLFF. CDR3 nucleotide sequence: TGTGCCAGCAGAAGGACAGCCGAACATGAAAAACTGTTTTTT.

The rearrangement links TRBV9 to TRBJ2-1; no clear D gene. The germline gives CDR1 SGDLS, CDR2 YYNGEE. Trimming took 1 base from V and 2 from J, leaving 4 bases between them. This CDR3 spans 13 amino acids. CDR3 residues: CASSVRAYNEQFF. The CDR3 DNA reads TGTGCCAGCAGCGTACGAGCCTACAATGAGCAGTTCTTC.

The rearrangement links TRBV11-2 to TRBJ2-5; no definite D call. CDR1 is SGHAT and CDR2 is FQNNGV in the germline V gene. This CDR3 comprises 15 residues. V was cut by 0 bases and J by 0 bases, with 8 bases left in between. CDR3 DNA: TGTGCCAGCAGCTTAGATCGCAGGTACCAAGAGACCCAGTACTTC. Translated: CASSLDRRYQETQYF.